These 15 T cell receptor beta chains were all obtained from the same sample, sequenced in a study of cytomegalovirus exposure and HLA in healthy donors. Vbeta (60) and Jbeta (13) primers were used in the PCR. This table comes from immunoSEQ multiplex PCR, and its TCRdb copy is limited to in-frame clones, with some not included. The sample shows approximately 190,000 clones, about four fifths of them seen only once. Sequencing was carried out using PBMCs. The source is a woman in her forties or fifties in good health and CMV-seropositive.

The V and J genes are TRBV12-2 and TRBJ1-5; the table's D call of TRBD1 was not tested on the DNA. TRBV12-2 is a pseudogene. The CDR3 contains 16 residues. The CDR3 loop is CASRLARHDAVQPQHF. Here the CDR3 DNA reads TGTGCAAGTCGCTTAGCCCGACACGACGCAGTTCAGCCCCAGCATTTT.

The chain links TRBV7-9 to TRBJ1-2, with 11 bases matching TRBD1. Trimming cost V 2 bases and J 7 bases; bases outside gene matches: 3. This CDR3 spans 14 amino acids. In germline, CDR1 is SEHNR, CDR2 FQNEAQ (reference sequence). The CDR3 nucleotides are TGTGCCAGCAGCTTACGGGGACAGGGGGTTGGCTACACCTTC. It is translated as CASSLRGQGVGYTF.

The chain employs TRBV6-5 and TRBJ1-3; 8 bases line up with TRBD1. There are 15 residues in the CDR3. Losses at the gene ends were 3 bases for V and 3 bases for J; bases not matched to a gene: 4. Looked up from germline, CDR1 is MNHEY and CDR2 is SVGAGI. The DNA of the CDR3 is TGTGCCAGCAGTTATGGACAGGGTGGTGGAAACACCATATATTTT. Translation: CASSYGQGGGNTIYF.

The V gene is TRBV4-3, the J gene TRBJ1-4; D possibly corresponds to TRBD1 (5 bases). The germline V gene encodes CDR1 LGHNA and CDR2 YSLEER. The CDR3 consists of 15 residues. Deletions cut 0 bases from V and 11 bases from J, with 16 bases between. This chain's CDR3 is CASSQEEGLNGKLFF. The CDR3 coding sequence is TGCGCCAGCAGCCAAGAGGAGGGGTTGAATGGGAAACTGTTTTTT.

The V and J genes are TRBV2 and TRBJ2-5; no clear D gene. Near its end, the DNA agrees better with TRBJ2-7, so the J call may be wrong. Germline loops: CDR1 SNHLY, CDR2 FYNNEI. The CDR3 runs to 12 residues. The CDR3 DNA follows: TGTGCCAGCCGAGTTGGTAGCTACGAGCAGTACTTC. It is translated as CASRVGSYEQYF.

This sequence joins TRBV5-4 and TRBJ2-3, with 7 bases identical to TRBD1. This CDR3 is 17 amino acids long. V gave up 4 bases and J gave up 1 base; unmatched junction bases: 12. Per germline, CDR1 SGHNT and CDR2 YYREEE (reference sequence). CDR3 DNA: TGTGCCAGCAGCCCCTCCATTAACAGGGGTCGCACAGATACGCAGTATTTT. It is translated as CASSPSINRGRTDTQYF.

This clone was detected only once. The chain carries TRBV13 and TRBJ1-1; D might be TRBD1 (6 bases). Trimming pared 5 bases from V and 0 bases from J, leaving 10 bases between. The germline gives CDR1 PRHDT, CDR2 FYEKMQ (reference sequence). This CDR3 has 14 residues. The CDR3 reads CASSPGQLNTEAFF. DNA of the CDR3: TGTGCCAGCAGCCCTGGACAGTTGAACACTGAAGCTTTCTTT.

Concerning this clone itself: At one boundary the junction diverges from the germline segment, which might be a read error. V gene TRBV7-9 combines with J gene TRBJ2-1, with D hard to call. The CDR3 extends over 12 amino acids. The germline CDR1 and CDR2 sequences are SEHNR and FQNEAQ (reference sequence). This CDR3 is CSSSPGYNEQFF. In nucleotides, the CDR3 is TGTTCCAGCAGCCCCGGGTACAATGAGCAGTTCTTC.

This clone was seen once. V gene TRBV4-2 combines with J gene TRBJ1-4, with 9 bases identical to TRBD1. Germline-derived CDR1 and CDR2 are LGHNA and YNFKEQ. The CDR3 spans 18 residues. The V segment lost 0 bases and the J segment 3 bases; nucleotides outside the gene matches: 8. As DNA, the CDR3 is TGTGCCAGCAGCCAAGATACCGGGACAGGGAAGGCTAATGAAAAACTGTTTTTT. This translates into CASSQDTGTGKANEKLFF.

V usage is TRBV30 and J usage is TRBJ1-6; D is unclear. The germline CDR1 and CDR2 sequences are GTSNPN and SVGIG (reference sequence). Trimming stripped 4 bases from V and 3 bases from J, with 10 bases between. The length of the CDR3 is 14 residues. The CDR3 DNA is TGTGCCTGGACCTACACAGACTATAATTCACCCCTCCACTTT. Translated, it gives CAWTYTDYNSPLHF. The full variable domain, with the rest looked up from reference TRBV30 and TRBJ1-6, is SQTIHQWPATLVQPVGSPLSLECTVEGTSNPNLYWYRQAAGRGLQLLFYSVGIGQISSEVPQNLSASRPQDRQFILSSKKLLLSDSGFYLCAWTYTDYNSPLHFGNGTRLTVT.

The rearrangement links TRBV19 to TRBJ1-3; tentatively, D is TRBD1 (6 bases). This CDR3 spans 15 amino acids. Between the trimmed V and J ends, which lost 6 bases and 0 bases, there was a span of 12 bases. Per germline, CDR1 LNHDA and CDR2 SQIVND (reference sequence). The CDR3 nucleotides read TGTGCCAGTAGCCAGACAGGACTCTCTGGAAACACCATATATTTT. Translated, it gives CASSQTGLSGNTIYF. Full variable domain (outside the CDR3, taken from reference TRBV19 and TRBJ1-3): DGGITQSPKYLFRKEGQNVTLSCEQNLNHDAMYWYRQDPGQGLRLIYYSQIVNDFQKGDIAEGYSVSREKKESFPLTVTSAQKNPTAFYLCASSQTGLSGNTIYFGEGSWLTVV.

The rearrangement joins TRBV7-9 to TRBJ1-1; possible D gene TRBD1, 5 bases. V gave up 5 bases and J gave up 5 bases, with 15 bases separating them. Germline V gene sequence: CDR1 SEHNR, CDR2 FQNEAQ (reference sequence). This CDR3 comprises 14 residues. The CDR3 protein is CASSPPRVGTEAFF. The CDR3 region has the DNA TGTGCCAGCAGCCCCCCCAGGGTGGGGACTGAAGCTTTCTTT.

Only a few counts were recorded for this clone. The chain links TRBV7-9 to TRBJ1-1; 7 bases fit TRBD1. Germline values: CDR1 SEHNR, CDR2 FQNEAQ (reference sequence). V lost 2 bases and J lost 8; bases outside the gene matches: 2. CDR3 length: 12 residues. The CDR3: CASSLLQGEAFF. CDR3 sequence (DNA): TGTGCCAGCAGCTTACTACAGGGGGAAGCTTTCTTT.

The chain employs TRBV28 and TRBJ1-2, with D uncertain. The CDR3 runs 13 residues. Germline CDR1 and CDR2: MDHEN and SYDVKM. V was trimmed by 2 bases and J by 7 bases, leaving 11 bases between them. The CDR3 here is CASSLGGRVGYTF. The CDR3 DNA sequence: TGTGCCAGCAGTTTAGGTGGGAGGGTTGGCTACACCTTC.

The V gene is TRBV5-1, the J gene TRBJ2-7, with D possibly matching TRBD2 (5 bases). In germline, CDR1 is SGHRS, CDR2 YFSETQ. The CDR3 totals 15 residues. V lost 0 bases to trimming and J lost 3 bases, with 13 bases between them. The CDR3 nucleotides read TGCGCCAGCAGCTTGGGGCAGGAGGTTGTCTACGAGCAGTACTTC. Amino acid sequence: CASSLGQEVVYEQYF.